This TCR beta chain was captured by sequencing in a study of blood T cell repertoires in COVID-19. Study context: COVID-19 samples from acute and convalescent phases originated in the United States, Italy and Spain. PBMCs, B-cell-depleted T cells, or T cells were the source of the cDNA or gDNA that made up the material.

Study processing details: By means of reference gene primer amplification, nucleated cell counts were estimated. Generated by immunoSEQ multiplex PCR, the TCRdb table keeps only in-frame clones and is missing some. The DNA gave D and trimming, while V, J and clone size come from that table. Of under 300,000 clones in the sample, about four fifths are singletons; the top ten hold more than 9.5%. CDR1 and CDR2 from the germline V gene are SNHLY and FYNNEI. Trimming pared 3 bases from V and 5 bases from J, leaving 10 bases between. CDR3 size: 14 residues. This chain joins TRBV2 and TRBJ1-4; D is uncertain. Sequencing was carried out using peripheral blood. The origin of this receptor is an elderly woman with acute or convalescent COVID-19. CDR3 DNA: TGTGCCAGCAGTGATGTGGGAGCCAATGAAAAACTGTTTTTT. Translating it yields CASSDVGANEKLFF.